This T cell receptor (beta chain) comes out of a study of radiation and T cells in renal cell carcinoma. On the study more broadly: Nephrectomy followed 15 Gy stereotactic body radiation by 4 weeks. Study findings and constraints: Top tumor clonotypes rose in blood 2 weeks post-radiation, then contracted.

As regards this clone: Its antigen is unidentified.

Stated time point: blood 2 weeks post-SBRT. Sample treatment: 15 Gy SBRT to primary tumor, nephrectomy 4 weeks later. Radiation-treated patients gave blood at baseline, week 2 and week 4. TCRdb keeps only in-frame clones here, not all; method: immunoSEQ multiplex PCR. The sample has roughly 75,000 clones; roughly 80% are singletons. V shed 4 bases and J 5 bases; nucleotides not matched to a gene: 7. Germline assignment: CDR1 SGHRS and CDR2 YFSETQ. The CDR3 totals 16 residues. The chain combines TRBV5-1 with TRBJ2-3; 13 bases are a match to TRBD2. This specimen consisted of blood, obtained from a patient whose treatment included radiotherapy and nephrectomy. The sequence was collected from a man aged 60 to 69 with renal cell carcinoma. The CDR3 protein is CASSKGLAGLGDTQYF. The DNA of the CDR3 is TGCGCCAGCAGCAAGGGACTAGCGGGATTGGGAGATACGCAGTATTTT.